These T cell receptor beta chains were read from a single sample in a study of cytomegalovirus exposure and HLA in healthy donors. Measured with immunoSEQ multiplex PCR; TCRdb has only the in-frame clones, and not every one. The sample holds tens of thousands of clones, 55% to 75% seen once. Sequenced input: PBMCs. The receptors stem from a woman in her forties or fifties in good health and CMV-seropositive. The CDR3 runs from the conserved cysteine through the conserved F or W. Each record gives: J gene, D gene, clone size, V gene, CDR3 length, CDR3 DNA, CDR3 protein. D genes are given only for firm matches. Clone size is shown for a subset of rows, as once, few, many or a class of expanded clone.

>TRBJ1-5|NA|few|TRBV21-1|12
TGTGCCCGATACCCGGAGGATCAGCCCCAGCATTTT
CARYPEDQPQHF
>TRBJ1-1|TRBD1|NA|TRBV6-6|16
TGTGCCAGCAGGCCCCCGGGACAGGGACGGAACACTGAAGCTTTCTTT
CASRPPGQGRNTEAFF
>TRBJ2-1|TRBD1|NA|TRBV7-9|15
TGTGCCAGCAGCCCCCGGGACAGGGGGGACAATGAGCAGTTCTTC
CASSPRDRGDNEQFF
>TRBJ1-6|NA|NA|TRBV30|13
TGTGCCTGCCAGGGAGGACCGAATTCACCCCTCCACTTT
CACQGGPNSPLHF
>TRBJ2-6|TRBD1|NA|TRBV7-3|16
TGTGCCAGCGGAAAGACAGGGATGTCTGGGGCCAACGTCCTGACTTTC
CASGKTGMSGANVLTF
>TRBJ2-1|NA|NA|TRBV11-2|15
TGTGCCAGCAGCTTAGATACACTAGTATCTAATGAGCAGTTCTTC
CASSLDTLVSNEQFF
>TRBJ2-7|TRBD2|NA|TRBV7-9|13
TGTGCCAGCAGCACGGGACTAGCGAGGGAGCAGTACTTC
CASSTGLAREQYF
>TRBJ2-7|NA|NA|TRBV5-1|14
TGCGCCAGCAGCGTTGACAGCCGCTCCTACGAGCAGTACTTC
CASSVDSRSYEQYF
>TRBJ1-1|NA|NA|TRBV5-1|14
TGCGCCAGCAGCTTGGAAAAGGGAGGCACTGAAGCTTTCTTT
CASSLEKGGTEAFF
>TRBJ1-4|NA|NA|TRBV28|15
TGTGCCAGCAGTAACGCAGGGGTGAGGGACGAAAAACTGTTTTTT
CASSNAGVRDEKLFF
>TRBJ1-1|NA|once|TRBV15|14
TGTGCCACCAGCAGGGGCTCGGGGGGAACTGAAGCTTTCTTT
CATSRGSGGTEAFF
>TRBJ2-1|TRBD2|NA|TRBV2|15
TGTGCCAGCAGAGCGACTAGCGAAACCTACAATGAGCAGTTCTTC
CASRATSETYNEQFF
>TRBJ1-1|NA|NA|TRBV28|14
TGTGCCAGCAGTAAGAAGGGGTATAACACTGAAGCTTTCTTT
CASSKKGYNTEAFF
>TRBJ1-1|TRBD1|NA|TRBV19|15
TGTGCCAGTAGTTTAAGACAGGGGAGGAACACTGAAGCTTTCTTT
CASSLRQGRNTEAFF
>TRBJ2-5|TRBD2|NA|TRBV18|14
TGTGCCAGCTCACACCCACTAGCGGAGGGGTCACAGTACTTC
CASSHPLAEGSQYF
>TRBJ2-7|NA|NA|TRBV10-2|13
TGCGCCAGCAGCGATGGACAGTCCTACGAGCAGTACTTC
CASSDGQSYEQYF
>TRBJ2-7|TRBD1|NA|TRBV28|15
TGTGCCAGCAGGAGGTCCGGGACAGGGCGTTACGAGCAGTACTTC
CASRRSGTGRYEQYF
>TRBJ1-5|TRBD1|NA|TRBV27|15
TGTGCCAGCAGTTCGGGACAGAGTAGCAATCAGCCCCAGCATTTT
CASSSGQSSNQPQHF
>TRBJ2-7|NA|NA|TRBV6-5|12
TGTGCCAGCAGCAGGGACACCTACGAGCAGTACTTC
CASSRDTYEQYF
>TRBJ2-1|TRBD2|NA|TRBV19|14
TGTGCCAGTAGTATCAGGGGACTAGCGAGGGAGCAGTTCTTC
CASSIRGLAREQFF
>TRBJ2-7|NA|NA|TRBV9|16
TGTGCCAGCAGCGTAGGGGGAGGGACACCCTTCTACGAGCAGTACTTC
CASSVGGGTPFYEQYF
>TRBJ2-1|NA|NA|TRBV19|18
TGTGCCAGTAGACCGGATACGGGGGGCCTTTGGATGTTCGATGAGCAGTTCTTC
CASRPDTGGLWMFDEQFF
>TRBJ2-6|NA|once|TRBV12-2|18
TGTGCAAGTCGGTCGGGGGGGGTTTCCTCTTCTGGGGCCAACGTCCTGACTTTC
CASRSGGVSSSGANVLTF
>TRBJ1-6|TRBD1|NA|TRBV25-1|14
TGTGCCAGCAGTTCGACAGGGGGGAATTCACCCCTCCACTTT
CASSSTGGNSPLHF
>TRBJ2-2|NA|few|TRBV6-5|14
TGTGCCAGCAGTTTCGGACAGAACACCGGGGAGCTGTTTTTT
CASSFGQNTGELFF
>TRBJ2-1|TRBD2|NA|TRBV6-5|15
TGTGCCAGCCGTCCAGCGGGAGGAGGTTACAATGAGCAGTTCTTC
CASRPAGGGYNEQFF
>TRBJ2-1|NA|few|TRBV4-2|17
TGTGCCAGCAGCCAAGAAGGCAGGTCCATTGGTGTAAATGAGCAGTTCTTC
CASSQEGRSIGVNEQFF
>TRBJ2-1|NA|NA|TRBV7-2|15
TGTGCCAGCAGCCGGGACACGAGCTCCTACAATGAGCAGTTCTTC
CASSRDTSSYNEQFF
>TRBJ2-7|NA|NA|TRBV21-1|16
TGTGCCAGCAGCAAAGTCCTAGTTTCCCCGACCTACGAGCAGTACTTC
CASSKVLVSPTYEQYF
>TRBJ2-7|TRBD2|NA|TRBV27|15
TGTGCCAGCAGTTTATTTCCTAGCGGGGCTTACGAGCAGTACTTC
CASSLFPSGAYEQYF
>TRBJ2-1|NA|NA|TRBV19|15
TGTGCCAGTAGTATAGAAGGGGCGAGCTACAATGAGCAGTTCTTC
CASSIEGASYNEQFF
>TRBJ2-7|TRBD1|NA|TRBV28|15
TGTGCCAGCAGTTTATTTTCAGGGGGCACGGGAGAGCAGTACTTC
CASSLFSGGTGEQYF
>TRBJ2-7|NA|NA|TRBV28|12
TGTGCCAGCAGCACGCGGGGCCGCGAGCAGTACTTC
CASSTRGREQYF
>TRBJ1-2|TRBD1|NA|TRBV13|16
TGTGCCAGCAGCCCCCGAAGGACAGGGGTGGGCTATGGCTACACCTTC
CASSPRRTGVGYGYTF
>TRBJ1-5|NA|NA|TRBV9|13
TGTGCCAGCAGCGTAAGCGACTCTCAGCCCCAGCATTTT
CASSVSDSQPQHF
>TRBJ2-1|NA|NA|TRBV7-2|13
TGTGCCAGCAGCACATCTGCTCACAATGAGCAGTTCTTC
CASSTSAHNEQFF
>TRBJ2-3|NA|NA|TRBV7-2|14
TGTGCCAGCAGCTTGAGCAGGGGTGCAGATACGCAGTATTTT
CASSLSRGADTQYF
>TRBJ2-1|TRBD2|few|TRBV4-1|19
TGCGCCAGCAGCCAAGACCCATGGACTAGCGGGGCATCCTACAATGAGCAGTTCTTC
CASSQDPWTSGASYNEQFF
>TRBJ2-1|TRBD1|NA|TRBV10-1|15
TGCGCCAGCAGTGAGTCGGTCGGACAGGGTATCGAGCAGTTCTTC
CASSESVGQGIEQFF
>TRBJ1-1|TRBD1|NA|TRBV6-4|13
TGTGCCAGCAGCAAGACAGGGGGCACTGAAGCTTTCTTT
CASSKTGGTEAFF
>TRBJ1-1|NA|few|TRBV29-1|9
TGCAGCGTTGAAAACGGGGCTTTCTTT
CSVENGAFF
>TRBJ1-1|NA|NA|TRBV6-6|12
TGTGCCAGCAGTTTACAGGGCGCTGAAGCTTTCTTT
CASSLQGAEAFF
>TRBJ1-2|NA|NA|TRBV30|12
TGTGCCTTCCCGGGGGTTATCTGGGGCTACACCTTC
CAFPGVIWGYTF
>TRBJ1-1|NA|NA|TRBV5-4|13
TGTGCCAGCAGCTTGGTAGGCAGGGCAACGGCTTTCTTT
CASSLVGRATAFF
>TRBJ2-7|NA|NA|TRBV6-1|13
TGTGCCAGCAGTGAAACGAGGACCTACGAGCAGTACTTC
CASSETRTYEQYF
>TRBJ1-5|NA|once|TRBV2|15
TGTGCCAGCAGTGAAGAGCTTTCGGGCAATCAGCCCCAGCATTTT
CASSEELSGNQPQHF
>TRBJ2-7|TRBD1|NA|TRBV6-6|13
TGTGCCAGCAGCCCGGGACAGTCCTACGAGCAGTACTTC
CASSPGQSYEQYF
>TRBJ1-5|TRBD1|few|TRBV10-1|15
TGCGCCAGCATCAGGGACAGTTATAGCAATCAGCCCCAGCATTTT
CASIRDSYSNQPQHF
>TRBJ2-2|NA|NA|TRBV27|14
TGTGCCAGCACCGAAGACAGAACTACCGGGGAGCTGTTTTTT
CASTEDRTTGELFF
>TRBJ2-3|TRBD1|NA|TRBV6-4|15
TGTGCCAGCCGCCAGACAGGGGCTAGCACAGATACGCAGTATTTT
CASRQTGASTDTQYF
>TRBJ2-3|TRBD2|few|TRBV5-8|18
TGTGCCAGCAGCTTGGGACTAGCGGGAGGAGTTCGTACAGATACGCAGTATTTT
CASSLGLAGGVRTDTQYF
>TRBJ1-1|TRBD1|NA|TRBV5-1|18
TGCGCCAGCAGCTTGGCCTCTCAGGGGGGTATTTTAGGCACTGAAGCTTTCTTT
CASSLASQGGILGTEAFF
>TRBJ1-1|NA|NA|TRBV11-3|12
TGTGCCAGCAGCTTAGGGCGGGGAGCGGCTTTCTTT
CASSLGRGAAFF